This T cell receptor beta chain was recovered during a study of cytomegalovirus exposure and HLA in healthy donors. Study-level points and caveats: Published work reported that the classifier diagnosed cytomegalovirus status with high specificity and sensitivity. Clusters of TCRs from the first cohort tended to co-occur in the 120 or so validation repertoires (as a later analysis found).

The donors were in the approximately 130-subject validation cohort; that cohort was separate from the roughly 730-subject first cohort. Assay used: immunoSEQ multiplex PCR; TCRdb lists only in-frame clones, some missing. The sample has 100,000 to 150,000 clones; 95% to 97% are singletons. Comment on this clone: The antigen is not known.

This CDR3 region has 14 residues. Germline assignment: CDR1 SGDLS and CDR2 YYNGEE. Trimming left V 0 bases short and J 5 bases short, with 8 bases between. J is TRBJ2-2 and V is TRBV9; perhaps TRBD2 as D (5 bases). The TCR sequence derives from a man between 18 and 29 years old in good health and CMV-seronegative. Sequenced material: PBMCs. For the CDR3, the DNA is TGTGCCAGCAGCGTAGAGAGCGGAACCGGGGAGCTGTTTTTT. This sequence encodes CASSVESGTGELFF.